This is a list of T cell receptor beta chains from one sample in a study of a mutant IDH1 vaccine in newly diagnosed glioma. The protocol was immunoSEQ multiplex PCR, while the TCRdb copy is restricted to in-frame clones and leaves out a portion. This sample has roughly 70,000 clones; about four fifths occur once, and the top ten carry 4.6%. This specimen consisted of peripheral blood mononuclear cells (PBMCs), obtained from a glioma patient treated with radiotherapy, temozolomide or both. All receptors come from a woman aged 18-35 years with glioma. Some clones in this sample may be carry-over from other donors' samples. The CDR3 runs from the conserved cysteine through the conserved F or W. Fields, in order: D gene, V gene, J gene, CDR3 protein. A D gene is named only where the DNA matches it firmly.

>-|TRBV7-5|TRBJ2-3
CARSLAFWGPDTQYF
>-|TRBV27|TRBJ2-1
CASSFLIRGGSYNEQFF
>-|TRBV27|TRBJ2-7
CASSLGDSYEQYF
>-|TRBV7-9|TRBJ2-5
CASSLVGLGTQETQYF
>TRBD2|TRBV7-2|TRBJ2-7
CASSWGLAGRYEQYF
>TRBD1|TRBV7-2|TRBJ1-6
CASSTQGANSPLHF
>TRBD2|TRBV5-1|TRBJ2-2
CASSLVRTLAGVNTGELFF
>TRBD1|TRBV19|TRBJ2-5
CASSIGTGDKETQYF
>-|TRBV30|TRBJ2-1
CAWSVGMRKNNEQFF
>TRBD1|TRBV29-1|TRBJ1-1
CSVGEGAGTEAFF
>-|TRBV11-3|TRBJ2-2
CASTPVITGELFF
>-|TRBV6-5|TRBJ2-1
CASSYSGPQKEQFF
>-|TRBV19|TRBJ1-1
CASSIIGTEAFF
>TRBD1|TRBV4-2|TRBJ2-5
CASSPTGIASAQKGAETQYF
>-|TRBV6-1|TRBJ1-4
CASSESRAPNEKLFF
>-|TRBV6-1|TRBJ1-2
CASSDQGVGYTF